The 5 T cell receptor beta chains listed next were all sequenced from one sample in a study of CD8+ T cells in alopecia areata. Treatment indicated: oral pan-JAK inhibitor, 5-10 mg twice daily. As the sequencing template, cDNA was produced by extracting RNA and reverse transcribing it. This table comes from immunoSEQ multiplex PCR, and its TCRdb copy is limited to in-frame clones, with some not included. The sample yields some 190,000 clones, less than 70% seen once. Sample: CD4+ T cells sorted from blood, taken at approximately week 50, from a patient treated with tofacitinib. Receptors were obtained from a human donor with alopecia areata.

The genes are TRBV5-1 and TRBJ1-2, with unresolved D. The CDR3 loop spans 11 amino acids. Between the trimmed V and J ends, which lost 7 bases and 6 bases, there was a span of 10 bases. CDR1 is SGHRS, CDR2 YFSETQ, per germline. The CDR3 spells CASWGENGYTF. DNA for the CDR3: TGCGCCAGCTGGGGAGAGAATGGCTACACCTTC.

The DNA for the CDR3 is TGTGCCAGCATGGGCGGGACAGGGGGAATCAAGACCCAGTACTTC. Its protein product is CASMGGTGGIKTQYF. The gene calls are TRBV6-1 and TRBJ2-5; TRBD1 matches at 11 bases. Per germline, CDR1 MNHNS and CDR2 SASEGT. The CDR3 is 15 amino acids. J lost 6 bases, V lost 7 bases, and 10 bases had no gene match.

The V gene is TRBV15, the J gene TRBJ2-7; D gene uncertain. The CDR3 runs to 13 residues. Per germline, CDR1 LNHNV and CDR2 YYDKDF (reference sequence). V lost 3 bases, J lost 3 bases, and 9 bases lay in between. The chain's CDR3 is CATSRDRHYEQYF. DNA for the CDR3: TGTGCCACCAGCAGGGACCGACACTACGAGCAGTACTTC.

This clone was counted between two and nine times. V and J are TRBV7-2 and TRBJ1-1; 8 nucleotides align to TRBD1. The CDR3 is 16 amino acids. Trimming cost V 5 bases and J 0 bases; bases outside gene matches: 8. The V gene's germline CDR1 is SGHTA and CDR2 FQGNSA. The chain's CDR3 is CASSPSTGVMNTEAFF. The CDR3 coding sequence is TGTGCCAGCAGCCCCTCGACAGGGGTAATGAACACTGAAGCTTTCTTT.

Of note for this clone: The junction shows a germline mismatch at one end, possibly a read error. This chain uses TRBV5-6 with TRBJ1-6; D unclear. The CDR3 totals 13 residues. CDR1 SGHDT and CDR2 YYEEEE come from the germline V gene. CDR3 in amino acids: CASSLRDYSPLHF. In nucleotides, the CDR3 is TGTGCCAGCAGCTTGAGGGATTATTCGCCCCTCCACTTT.